Below, one TCR beta chain is given with its context. The CDR3 covers 15 residues. Germline assignment: CDR1 SGDLS and CDR2 YYNGEE. Deletions cut 0 bases from V and 1 base from J, with 9 bases between. The sample comes from a study of T cell changes during pregnancy in multiple sclerosis. Only in-frame clones appear in the TCRdb table, and some are missing; sequencing was by immunoSEQ multiplex PCR. The profile shows 90,000 or so clones, approximately 89% of them singletons. This specimen was peripheral blood, taken in the first trimester of pregnancy. This clonotype originated in a female donor in good health, enrolled as a control in a pregnancy study. J is TRBJ2-3 and V is TRBV9; D remains ambiguous. This CDR3 is CASSVAGVGTDTQYF. For the CDR3, the DNA is TGTGCCAGCAGCGTAGCGGGTGTCGGCACAGATACGCAGTATTTT.